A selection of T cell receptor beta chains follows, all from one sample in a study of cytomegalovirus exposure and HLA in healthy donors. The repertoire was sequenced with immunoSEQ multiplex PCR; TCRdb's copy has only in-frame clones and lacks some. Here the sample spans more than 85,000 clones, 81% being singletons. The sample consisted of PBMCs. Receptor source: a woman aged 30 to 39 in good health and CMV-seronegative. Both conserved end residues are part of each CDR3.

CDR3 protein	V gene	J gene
CASSQTSGSTDTQYF	TRBV5-4	TRBJ2-3
CASSEVGRIQETQYF	TRBV6-1	TRBJ2-5
CASGVGTLTYEQYF	TRBV7-9	NA
CASSLAGQGFLKETQYF	TRBV5-5	TRBJ2-5
CASSSLGGGPADTQYF	TRBV28	TRBJ2-3
CASSLDSSQVRGETQYF	TRBV5-1	TRBJ2-5
CASSLAEDWLAKETQYF	TRBV5-1	TRBJ2-5
CASSLGPGGYNEQFF	TRBV7-2	TRBJ2-1
CASSYGTSGYEQYF	TRBV6-5	TRBJ2-7
CASSDDRGGEPQHF	TRBV2	TRBJ1-5
CASRSGTSNTGELFF	TRBV7-9	TRBJ2-2
CASSHPRGLATGGELFF	TRBV4-1	TRBJ2-2
CASSLDAGTGDTGELFF	TRBV5-1	TRBJ2-2
CSVSDRVRYEQYF	TRBV29-1	TRBJ2-7
CASSYEGREQFF	TRBV5-1	TRBJ2-1
CASSLSTDRRNEKLFF	TRBV28	TRBJ1-4
CAWSGTGGNQPQHF	TRBV30	TRBJ1-5
CASSFVPAGDTQYF	TRBV7-9	TRBJ2-3
CASSHDSRSDEQFF	TRBV4-3	TRBJ2-1
CASSLRYEQYF	TRBV28	NA
CASSVGVSSGKSSRVEQYF	TRBV9	TRBJ2-7
CASSRQGSYGYTF	TRBV28	TRBJ1-2
CASSWGTANTGELFF	TRBV19	TRBJ2-2
CASSQGQGAGNIQYF	TRBV14	TRBJ2-4
CASIERDRGADTQYF	TRBV2	TRBJ2-3
CASRSRQALLNYGYTF	TRBV5-8	TRBJ1-2
CASRVNRDEQFF	TRBV2	TRBJ2-1
CASSLEGRAPYEQYF	TRBV5-4	TRBJ2-7
CASSWDRGREGPYTDTQYF	TRBV2	TRBJ2-3
CASTKGLAPYPNVEQFF	TRBV11-2	TRBJ2-1
CASSFPSLAGGLGTDTQYF	TRBV5-4	TRBJ2-3
CASSLRSTDYEQYF	TRBV7-9	TRBJ2-7
CATMVQYQETQYF	TRBV15	TRBJ2-5
CASSATGPTGELFF	TRBV6-5	TRBJ2-2
CASSPSAAGGFDTQYF	TRBV28	TRBJ2-3
CASSSTSGRSQEWGTQYF	TRBV27	TRBJ2-5
CASKIQTNTEAFF	TRBV25-1	TRBJ1-1
CSVEKGYGYTF	TRBV29-1	TRBJ1-2
CASSLGSSSNQPQHF	TRBV5-1	TRBJ1-5
CASRQAETYNEQFF	TRBV7-9	TRBJ2-1
CATSRGDSPNQPQHF	TRBV15	TRBJ1-5
CASSDGTGTLGNYGYTF	TRBV7-8	TRBJ1-2
CASSSDPGTGAYEQYF	TRBV5-4	TRBJ2-7
CAWRLRTGRSGNTIYF	TRBV30	TRBJ1-3
CASSPSRGRTYEQYF	TRBV6-5	TRBJ2-7
CASSSRGASYEQYF	TRBV5-4	TRBJ2-7
CASSLQGFTNTEAFF	TRBV7-2	TRBJ1-1
CASSDSTGNTIYF	TRBV25-1	TRBJ1-3